The present T cell receptor beta chain was sequenced within a study of control samples from healthy donors and cancer patients (dated by TCRdb to the early 2020s). The library came from the immunoSEQ multiplex PCR assay. The table comes from immuneACCESS by way of TCRdb, which keeps in-frame sequences with V and J called. Part of the clones is missing from these tables; in studies checked, under half for an unresolved V gene and the rest for unknown reasons. The sample includes under 300,000 clones, with around 80% observed a single time. Of the sample, about 14% falls within the top ten clones. With respect to this clone: Its antigen target is currently unknown. No qualities accompany the bases; no much larger clone lies one base away.

The germline V gene (reference sequence) yields SEHNR for CDR1 and FQNEAQ for CDR2. V is shortened by 8 bases, J by 0 bases, and the region joining them spans 11 bases. The CDR3 runs 14 amino acids, cysteine and phenylalanine included. CDR3 DNA is the only sequence kept; it has 42 bases, read in frame from the first base. The receptor was isolated from a woman aged 60-75 years with lung cancer. Sequenced sample: PBMCs. Recombination connected TRBV7-9 to TRBJ2-1, with the D gene not confidently named. The CDR3 has the sequence CASAPHISYNEQFF. The sequenced DNA: TGTGCCAGCGCCCCCCACATCTCCTACAATGAGCAGTTCTTC.